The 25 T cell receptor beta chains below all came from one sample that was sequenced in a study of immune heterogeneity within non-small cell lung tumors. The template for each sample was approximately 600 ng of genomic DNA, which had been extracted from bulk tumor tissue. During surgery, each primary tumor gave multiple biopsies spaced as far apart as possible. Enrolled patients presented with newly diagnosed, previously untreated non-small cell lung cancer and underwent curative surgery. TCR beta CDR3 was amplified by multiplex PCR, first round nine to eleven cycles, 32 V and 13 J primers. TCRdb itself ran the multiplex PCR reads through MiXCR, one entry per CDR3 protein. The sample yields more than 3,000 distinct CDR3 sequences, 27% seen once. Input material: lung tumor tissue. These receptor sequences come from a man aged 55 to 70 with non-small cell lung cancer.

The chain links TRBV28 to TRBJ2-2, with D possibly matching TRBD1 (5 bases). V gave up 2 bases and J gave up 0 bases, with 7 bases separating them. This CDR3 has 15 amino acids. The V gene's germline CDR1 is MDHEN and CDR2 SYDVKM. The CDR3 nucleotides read TGTGCCAGCAGTTTAAGGGGAACGAACACCGGGGAGCTGTTTTTT. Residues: CASSLRGTNTGELFF.

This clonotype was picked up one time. CDR3 in DNA: TGTGCCAGCAGCCAGGGGTCGGCCGGCTACACCTTC. Residues: CASSQGSAGYTF. This chain joins TRBV9 and TRBJ1-2; D might be TRBD1 (6 bases). Germline V gene sequence: CDR1 SGDLS, CDR2 YYNGEE. The CDR3 extends over 12 amino acids. V lost 4 bases to trimming and J lost 8 bases, with 12 bases between them.

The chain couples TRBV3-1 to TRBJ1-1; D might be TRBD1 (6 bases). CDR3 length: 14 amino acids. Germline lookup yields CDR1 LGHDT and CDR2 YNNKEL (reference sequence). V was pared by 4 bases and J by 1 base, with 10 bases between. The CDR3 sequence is CASSPWTENTEAFF. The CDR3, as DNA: TGTGCCAGCAGCCCCTGGACAGAGAACACTGAAGCTTTCTTT.

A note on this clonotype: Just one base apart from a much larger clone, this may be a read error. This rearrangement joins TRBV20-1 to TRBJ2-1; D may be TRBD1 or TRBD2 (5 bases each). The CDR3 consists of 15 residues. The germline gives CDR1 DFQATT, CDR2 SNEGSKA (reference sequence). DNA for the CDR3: TGCAGTGCTTTCATCGGGACCCGCTCCTACGATGAGCAGTTCTTC. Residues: CSAFIGTRSYDEQFF.

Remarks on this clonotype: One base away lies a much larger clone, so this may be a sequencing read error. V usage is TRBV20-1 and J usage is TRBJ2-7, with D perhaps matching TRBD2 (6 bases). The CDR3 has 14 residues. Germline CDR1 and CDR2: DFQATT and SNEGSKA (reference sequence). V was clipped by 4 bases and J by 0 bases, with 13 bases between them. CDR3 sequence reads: CSATAGRVSYEQYF. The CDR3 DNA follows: TGCAGTGCTACTGCGGGAAGGGTCTCCTACGAGCAGTACTTC.

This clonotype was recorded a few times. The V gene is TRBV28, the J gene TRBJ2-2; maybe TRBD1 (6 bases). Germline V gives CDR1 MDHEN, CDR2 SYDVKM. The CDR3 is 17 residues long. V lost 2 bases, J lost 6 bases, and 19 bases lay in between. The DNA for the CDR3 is TGTGCCAGCAGTTTAAACAGGGTAGGACGGGGCCCCGGGGAGCTGTTTTTT. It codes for CASSLNRVGRGPGELFF.

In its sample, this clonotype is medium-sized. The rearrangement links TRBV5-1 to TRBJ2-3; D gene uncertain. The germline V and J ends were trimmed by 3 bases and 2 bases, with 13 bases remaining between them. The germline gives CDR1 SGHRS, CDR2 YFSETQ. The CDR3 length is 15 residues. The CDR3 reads CASSSPRVDTDTQYF. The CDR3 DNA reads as TGCGCCAGCAGCTCCCCCCGGGTTGACACAGATACGCAGTATTTT.

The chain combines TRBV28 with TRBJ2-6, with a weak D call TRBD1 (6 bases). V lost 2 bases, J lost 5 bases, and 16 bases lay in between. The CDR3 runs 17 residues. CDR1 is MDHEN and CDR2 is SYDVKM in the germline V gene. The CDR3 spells CASSLGRGAGWANVLTF. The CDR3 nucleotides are TGTGCCAGCAGTTTAGGCAGGGGCGCGGGCTGGGCCAACGTCCTGACTTTC. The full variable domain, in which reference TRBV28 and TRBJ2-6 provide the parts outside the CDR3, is DVKVTQSSRYLVKRTGEKVFLECVQDMDHENMFWYRQDPGLGLRLIYFSYDVKMKEKGDIPEGYSVSREKKERFSLILESASTNQTSMYLCASSLGRGAGWANVLTFGAGSRLTVL.

DNA for the CDR3: TGTGCCAGCAGTTTTAGCAATCAGCCCCAGCATTTT. Protein sequence: CASSFSNQPQHF. This chain connects TRBV12-3 or TRBV12-4 to TRBJ1-5, with D unclear. The length of the CDR3 is 12 residues. V was pared by 3 bases and J by 0 bases, with 0 bases between.

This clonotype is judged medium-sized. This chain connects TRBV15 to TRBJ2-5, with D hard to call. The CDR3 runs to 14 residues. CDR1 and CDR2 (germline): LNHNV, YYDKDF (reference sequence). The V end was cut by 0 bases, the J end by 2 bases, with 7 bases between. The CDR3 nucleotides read TGTGCCACCAGCAGAGATCTGATACAAGAGACCCAGTACTTC. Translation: CATSRDLIQETQYF.

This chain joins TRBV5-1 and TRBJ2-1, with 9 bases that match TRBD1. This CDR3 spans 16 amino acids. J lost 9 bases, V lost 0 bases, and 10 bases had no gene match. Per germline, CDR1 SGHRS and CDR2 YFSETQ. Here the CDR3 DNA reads TGCGCCAGCAGCTTGGTCCCTCAGGGACAGGGCGGTGAGCAGTTCTTC. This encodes CASSLVPQGQGGEQFF.

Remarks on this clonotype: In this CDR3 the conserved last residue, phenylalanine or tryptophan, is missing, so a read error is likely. Here the CDR3 reads CASSLAGQGSYEQYY. CDR3 sequence (DNA): TGTGCCAGCAGCCTTGCGGGACAGGGCTCCTACGAGCAGTACTAC. V is TRBV14 and J is TRBJ2-7, with 9 bases that match TRBD1. Germline CDR1 is SGHDN and CDR2 is FVKESK. There are 15 residues in the CDR3. V was clipped by 4 bases and J by 0 bases; unmatched bases: 4.

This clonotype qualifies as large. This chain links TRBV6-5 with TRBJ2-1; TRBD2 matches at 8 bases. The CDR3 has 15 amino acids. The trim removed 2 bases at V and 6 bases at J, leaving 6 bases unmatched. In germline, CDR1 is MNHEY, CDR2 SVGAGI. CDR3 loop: CASSYRGLVGNEQFF. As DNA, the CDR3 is TGTGCCAGCAGTTACAGGGGACTAGTGGGCAATGAGCAGTTCTTC.

CDR3 in amino acids: CASRQANNEKLFF. The CDR3 DNA sequence: TGTGCCAGCAGACAGGCTAATAATGAAAAACTGTTTTTT. The chain combines TRBV6-1 with TRBJ1-4; TRBD1 might be the D (5 bases). The V and J ends lost 6 bases and 4 bases respectively, with 9 bases between them. CDR1 and CDR2 from the germline V gene are MNHNS and SASEGT. This CDR3 comprises 13 residues.

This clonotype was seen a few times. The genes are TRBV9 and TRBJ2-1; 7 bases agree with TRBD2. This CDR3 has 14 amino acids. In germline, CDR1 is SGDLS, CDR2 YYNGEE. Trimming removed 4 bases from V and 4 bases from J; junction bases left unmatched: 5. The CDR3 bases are TGTGCCAGCAGCACGAGCGGGACTTACAATGAGCAGTTCTTC. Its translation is CASSTSGTYNEQFF.

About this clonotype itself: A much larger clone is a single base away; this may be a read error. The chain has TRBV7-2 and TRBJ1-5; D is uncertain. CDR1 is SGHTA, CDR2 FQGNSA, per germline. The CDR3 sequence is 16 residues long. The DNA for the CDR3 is TGTGTCAGCAGCTTAAGACCAGCGGCCATCAATCAGCCCCAGCATTTT. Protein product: CVSSLRPAAINQPQHF.

For the CDR3, the DNA is TGTGCCAGCAGGGGTGGGCGGGAGACAGATACGCAGTATTTT. Encoded protein: CASRGGRETDTQYF. This chain uses TRBV7-2 with TRBJ2-3, with 7 nucleotides matching TRBD2. CDR3 length: 14 residues. Germline loops: CDR1 SGHTA, CDR2 FQGNSA. With 6 bases clipped from V and 3 bases from J, the junction kept 6 bases outside the gene matches.

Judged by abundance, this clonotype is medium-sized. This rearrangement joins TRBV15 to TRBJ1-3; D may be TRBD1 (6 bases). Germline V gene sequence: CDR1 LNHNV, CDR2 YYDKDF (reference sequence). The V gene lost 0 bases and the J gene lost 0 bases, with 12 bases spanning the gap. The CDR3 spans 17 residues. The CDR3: CATSRDGTPSSGNTIYF. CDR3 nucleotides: TGTGCCACCAGCAGAGATGGGACACCAAGCTCTGGAAACACCATATATTTT.

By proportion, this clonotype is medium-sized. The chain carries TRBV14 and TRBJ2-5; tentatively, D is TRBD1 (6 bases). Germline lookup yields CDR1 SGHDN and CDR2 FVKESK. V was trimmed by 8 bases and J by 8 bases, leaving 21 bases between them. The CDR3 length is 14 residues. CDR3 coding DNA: TGTGCCAGCCGACTGTCCGGGACACAGGGAACCCAGTACTTC. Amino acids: CASRLSGTQGTQYF.

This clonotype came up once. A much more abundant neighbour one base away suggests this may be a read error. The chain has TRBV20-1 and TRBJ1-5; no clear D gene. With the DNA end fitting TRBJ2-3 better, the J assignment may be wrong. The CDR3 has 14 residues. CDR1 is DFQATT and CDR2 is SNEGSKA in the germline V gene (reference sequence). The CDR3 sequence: CSATEPMSNQPQYF. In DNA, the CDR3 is TGCAGTGCAACCGAACCCATGAGCAATCAGCCCCAGTATTTT.

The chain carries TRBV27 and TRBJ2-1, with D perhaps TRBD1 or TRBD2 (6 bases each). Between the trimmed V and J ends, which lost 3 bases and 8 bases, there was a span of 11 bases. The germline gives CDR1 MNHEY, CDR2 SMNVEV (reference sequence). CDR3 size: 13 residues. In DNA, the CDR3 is TGTGCCAGCAGTTTCTTCGGGGGCTATGAGCAGTTCTTC. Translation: CASSFFGGYEQFF.

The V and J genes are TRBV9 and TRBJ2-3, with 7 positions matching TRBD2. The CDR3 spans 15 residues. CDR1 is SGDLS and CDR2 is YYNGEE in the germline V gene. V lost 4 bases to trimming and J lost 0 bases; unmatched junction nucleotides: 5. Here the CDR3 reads CASSPSGTSTDTQYF. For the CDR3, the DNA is TGTGCCAGCAGCCCGAGCGGGACTAGCACAGATACGCAGTATTTT.

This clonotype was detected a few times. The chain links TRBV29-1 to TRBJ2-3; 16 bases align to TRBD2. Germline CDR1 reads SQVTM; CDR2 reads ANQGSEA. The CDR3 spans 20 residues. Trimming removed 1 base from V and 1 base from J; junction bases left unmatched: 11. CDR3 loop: CSVEVLVGTSGREGTDTQYF. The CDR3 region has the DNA TGCAGCGTTGAAGTTCTGGTTGGGACTAGCGGGAGGGAGGGCACAGATACGCAGTATTTT.

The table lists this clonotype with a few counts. CDR3 residues: CASTGANVLTF. The CDR3 DNA reads as TGTGCCAGCACTGGGGCCAACGTCCTGACTTTC. J is TRBJ2-6 and V is TRBV6-2 or TRBV6-3; D not certain. The germline V and J ends were trimmed by 7 bases and 2 bases, with 0 bases remaining between them. This CDR3 has 11 residues. Germline CDR1 and CDR2: MNHEY and SVGEGT.

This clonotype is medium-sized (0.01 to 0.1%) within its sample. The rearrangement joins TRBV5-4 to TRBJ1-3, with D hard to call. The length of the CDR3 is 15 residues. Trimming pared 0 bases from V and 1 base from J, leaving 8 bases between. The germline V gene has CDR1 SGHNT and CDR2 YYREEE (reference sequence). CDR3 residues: CASSLGRRSGNTIYF. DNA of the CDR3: TGTGCCAGCAGCTTGGGGAGACGGTCTGGAAACACCATATATTTT.